A selection of T cell receptor beta chains follows, all from one sample in a study of OX40 agonist ivuxolimab in advanced cancers. Assay used: immunoSEQ multiplex PCR; TCRdb lists only in-frame clones, some missing. The top ten clones hold about 20% of a sample with tens of thousands of clones, about 77% of them seen once. Material: CD4+ or CD8+ T cells sorted from blood, obtained in a trial of the OX40 agonist ivuxolimab. These receptors all come from an adult with an advanced solid tumor such as melanoma, head and neck, liver or kidney cancer. Each CDR3 is given with its conserved first and last residue. Fields, in order: CDR3 protein, CDR3 DNA, J gene, D gene, clone size, V gene. D genes are given only for firm matches. Expanded clones get a size class; other rows say once, few or many, or leave the size out.

CASMGASLLNTEAFF,TGTGCCAGTATGGGCGCGTCCTTGTTGAACACTGAAGCTTTCTTT,TRBJ1-1,-,-,TRBV19
CASSLFMGYGYTF,TGTGCCAGCAGTTTATTCATGGGCTATGGCTACACCTTC,TRBJ1-2,-,-,TRBV27
CASSESPTGNEKLFF,TGTGCCAGCAGTGAAAGCCCTACAGGGAACGAAAAACTGTTTTTT,TRBJ1-4,-,-,TRBV6-1
CASSSTWGPNEKLFF,TGTGCCAGCAGCTCCACGTGGGGTCCTAATGAAAAACTGTTTTTT,TRBJ1-4,-,few,TRBV7-8
CASSIETNGNSPLHF,TGTGCCAGCAGCATCGAAACGAACGGAAATTCACCCCTCCACTTT,TRBJ1-6,-,-,TRBV9
CASSLITGGPSYEQYF,TGTGCCAGCAGTTTGATCACGGGGGGCCCTTCCTACGAGCAGTACTTC,TRBJ2-7,-,-,TRBV28
CASSLLADDYNEQFF,TGTGCCAGCAGTTTGTTAGCGGATGACTACAATGAGCAGTTCTTC,TRBJ2-1,-,-,TRBV28
CASSYGGWAGYTF,TGTGCCAGCAGTTACGGAGGGTGGGCAGGCTACACCTTC,TRBJ1-2,-,-,TRBV6-5
CASGLGGRSHEQYF,TGTGCCAGCGGCCTGGGCGGGAGATCCCACGAGCAGTACTTC,TRBJ2-7,TRBD2,-,TRBV28
CASSLGGTGWNEQFF,TGTGCCAGCAGTTTGGGAGGGACAGGGTGGAATGAGCAGTTCTTC,TRBJ2-1,TRBD1,few,TRBV28
CASSSRDYLSTDTQYF,TGTGCCAGCAGCTCCCGGGACTACCTAAGCACAGATACGCAGTATTTT,TRBJ2-3,TRBD2,-,TRBV13
CASSSRGDTTDTQYF,TGTGCCAGCAGCTCCCGCGGGGATACCACAGATACGCAGTATTTT,TRBJ2-3,-,-,TRBV7-8
CASSRPGSHEQYF,TGTGCCAGCAGTCGGCCGGGGAGCCACGAGCAGTACTTC,TRBJ2-7,-,-,TRBV27
CASSRVDSRSDQPQHF,TGCGCCAGCAGCCGGGTCGACAGTCGTAGCGATCAGCCCCAGCATTTT,TRBJ1-5,-,-,TRBV4-1